This TCR beta chain was captured in a study of blood T cell repertoires in COVID-19. Across the whole study: PBMCs, B-cell-depleted T cells, or T cells provided the cDNA or gDNA that made up the material.

The germline CDR1 and CDR2 sequences are MNHEY and SMNVEV (reference sequence). The CDR3 length is 14 residues. Trimming cost V 5 bases and J 4 bases, with 14 bases left between them. In its sample, this clone was seen once. The protocol was immunoSEQ multiplex PCR, while the TCRdb copy is restricted to in-frame clones and leaves out a portion. The table records around 30,000 clones, around 74% of them present only once. The material sequenced was peripheral blood. This sequence joins TRBV27 and TRBJ1-2; no definite D call. The source is a woman in her 70s with active or convalescent COVID-19. CDR3 amino acids: CASSRDGLGYGYTF. The CDR3, as DNA: TGTGCCAGCAGTCGGGATGGGTTGGGCTATGGCTACACCTTC.